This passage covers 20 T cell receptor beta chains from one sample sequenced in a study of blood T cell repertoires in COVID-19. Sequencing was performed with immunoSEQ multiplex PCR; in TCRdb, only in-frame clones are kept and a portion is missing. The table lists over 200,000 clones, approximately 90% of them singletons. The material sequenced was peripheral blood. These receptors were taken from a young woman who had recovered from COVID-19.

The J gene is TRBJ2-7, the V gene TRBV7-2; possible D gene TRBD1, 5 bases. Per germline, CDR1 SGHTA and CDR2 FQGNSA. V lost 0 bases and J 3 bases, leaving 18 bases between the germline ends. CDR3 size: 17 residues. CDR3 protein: CASSLARGRSYYYEQYF. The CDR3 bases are TGTGCCAGCAGCTTAGCTAGGGGCAGGAGCTATTACTACGAGCAGTACTTC.

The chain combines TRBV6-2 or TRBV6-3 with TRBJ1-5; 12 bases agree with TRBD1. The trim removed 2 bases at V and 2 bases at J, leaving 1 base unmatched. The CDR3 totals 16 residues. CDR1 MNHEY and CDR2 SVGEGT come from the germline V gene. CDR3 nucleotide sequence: TGTGCCAGCAGTTACGGGACAGGGGGCCGCAATCAGCCCCAGCATTTT. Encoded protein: CASSYGTGGRNQPQHF.

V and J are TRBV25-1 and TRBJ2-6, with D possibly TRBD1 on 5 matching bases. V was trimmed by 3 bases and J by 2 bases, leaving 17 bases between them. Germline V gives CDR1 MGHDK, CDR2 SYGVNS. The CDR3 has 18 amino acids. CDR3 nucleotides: TGTGCCAGCAGTGACGCAGGGTTAGTAGTTGCTGGGGCCAACGTCCTGACTTTC. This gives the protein CASSDAGLVVAGANVLTF. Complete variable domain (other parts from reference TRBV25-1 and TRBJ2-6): EADIYQTPRYLVIGTGKKITLECSQTMGHDKMYWYQQDPGMELHLIHYSYGVNSTEKGDLSSESTVSRIRTEHFPLTLESARPSHTSQYLCASSDAGLVVAGANVLTFGAGSRLTVL.

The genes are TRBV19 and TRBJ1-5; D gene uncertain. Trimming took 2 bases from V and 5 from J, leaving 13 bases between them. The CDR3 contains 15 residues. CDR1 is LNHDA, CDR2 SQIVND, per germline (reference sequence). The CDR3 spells CASSISGEGYQPQHF. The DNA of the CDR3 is TGTGCCAGTAGTATATCCGGGGAAGGTTATCAGCCCCAGCATTTT.

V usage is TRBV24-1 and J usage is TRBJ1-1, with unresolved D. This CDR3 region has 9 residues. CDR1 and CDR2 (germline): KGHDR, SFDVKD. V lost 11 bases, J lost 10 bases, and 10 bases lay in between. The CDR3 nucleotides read TGTGCCAAGATAGTGGTAGCTTTCTTT. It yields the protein CAKIVVAFF.

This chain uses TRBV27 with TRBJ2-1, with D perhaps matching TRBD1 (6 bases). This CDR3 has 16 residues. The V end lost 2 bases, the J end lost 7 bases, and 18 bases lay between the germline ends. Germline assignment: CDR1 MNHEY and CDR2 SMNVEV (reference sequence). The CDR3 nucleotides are TGTGCCAGCAGTTTACCGCAGGGGATTGCGAGGAATGAGCAGTTCTTC. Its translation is CASSLPQGIARNEQFF.

CDR3 in DNA: TGTGCCAGCAGCTTTGGGGGCCCTAAAGAGACCCAGTACTTC. Translated: CASSFGGPKETQYF. This chain links TRBV11-1 with TRBJ2-5; D possibly corresponds to TRBD1 (6 bases). Trimming pared 3 bases from V and 3 bases from J, leaving 11 bases between. This CDR3 has 14 amino acids. In germline, CDR1 is SGHAT, CDR2 FQDESV (reference sequence).

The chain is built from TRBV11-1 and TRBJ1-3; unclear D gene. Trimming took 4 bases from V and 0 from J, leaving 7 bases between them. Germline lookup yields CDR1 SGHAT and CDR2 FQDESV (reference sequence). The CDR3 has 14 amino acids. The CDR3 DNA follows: TGTGCCAGCAGCTCGAGGCTCTCTGGAAACACCATATATTTT. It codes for CASSSRLSGNTIYF.

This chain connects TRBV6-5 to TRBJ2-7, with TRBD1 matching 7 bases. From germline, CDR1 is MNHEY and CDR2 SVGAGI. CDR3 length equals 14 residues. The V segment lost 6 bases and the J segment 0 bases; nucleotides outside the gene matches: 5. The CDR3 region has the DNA TGTGCCAGCAGATTACAGGGGAGCTCCTACGAGCAGTACTTC. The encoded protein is CASRLQGSSYEQYF.

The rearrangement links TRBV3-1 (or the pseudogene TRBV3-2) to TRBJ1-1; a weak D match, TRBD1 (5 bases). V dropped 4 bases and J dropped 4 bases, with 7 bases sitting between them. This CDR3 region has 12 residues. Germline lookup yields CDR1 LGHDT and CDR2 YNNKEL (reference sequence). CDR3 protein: CASSRQGTEAFF. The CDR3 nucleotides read TGTGCCAGCAGCCGTCAGGGCACTGAAGCTTTCTTT.

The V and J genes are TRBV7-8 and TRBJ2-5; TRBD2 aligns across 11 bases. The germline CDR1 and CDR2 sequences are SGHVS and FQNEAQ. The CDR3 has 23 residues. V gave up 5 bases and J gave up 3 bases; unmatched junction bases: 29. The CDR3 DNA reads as TGTGCCAGCAGCCCCAACCCACGGGGAGGAACTAGCGGGAGACGATCCGAAAAAGAGACCCAGTACTTC. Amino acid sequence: CASSPNPRGGTSGRRSEKETQYF.

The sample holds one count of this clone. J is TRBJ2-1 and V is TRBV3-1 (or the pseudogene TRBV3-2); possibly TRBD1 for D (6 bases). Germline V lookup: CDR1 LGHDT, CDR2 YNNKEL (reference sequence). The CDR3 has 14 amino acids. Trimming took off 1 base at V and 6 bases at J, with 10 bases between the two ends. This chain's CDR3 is CASSQAGAVNEQFF. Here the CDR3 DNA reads TGTGCCAGCAGCCAAGCAGGGGCGGTCAATGAGCAGTTCTTC.

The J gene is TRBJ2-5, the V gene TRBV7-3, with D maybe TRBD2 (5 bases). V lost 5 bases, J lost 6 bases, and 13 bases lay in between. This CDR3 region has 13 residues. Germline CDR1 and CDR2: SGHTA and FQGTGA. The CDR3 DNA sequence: TGTGCCAGCAGCAAAAGTGGGGAGCAGACCCAGTACTTC. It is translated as CASSKSGEQTQYF. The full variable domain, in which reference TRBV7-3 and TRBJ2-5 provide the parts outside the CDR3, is GAGVSQTPSNKVTEKGKYVELRCDPISGHTALYWYRQSLGQGPEFLIYFQGTGAADDSGLPNDRFFAVRPEGSVSTLKIQRTERGDSAVYLCASSKSGEQTQYFGPGTRLLVL.

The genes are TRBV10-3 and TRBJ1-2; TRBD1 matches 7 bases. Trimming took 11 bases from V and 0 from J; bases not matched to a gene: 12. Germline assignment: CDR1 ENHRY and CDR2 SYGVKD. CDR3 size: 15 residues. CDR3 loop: CAVSGTVLANYGYTF. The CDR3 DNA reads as TGTGCCGTATCCGGGACAGTCTTAGCTAACTATGGCTACACCTTC.

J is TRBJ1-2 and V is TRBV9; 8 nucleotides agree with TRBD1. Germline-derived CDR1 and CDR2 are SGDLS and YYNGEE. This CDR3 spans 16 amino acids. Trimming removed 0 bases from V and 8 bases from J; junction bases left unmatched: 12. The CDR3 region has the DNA TGTGCCAGCAGCGTAGGGCAGGGGGCTCCCATTCACGGCTACACCTTC. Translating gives CASSVGQGAPIHGYTF.

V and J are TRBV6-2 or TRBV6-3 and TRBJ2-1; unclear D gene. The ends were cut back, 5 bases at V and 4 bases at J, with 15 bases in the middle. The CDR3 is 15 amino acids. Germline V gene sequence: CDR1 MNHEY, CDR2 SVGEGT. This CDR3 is CASSPHSLLYNEQFF. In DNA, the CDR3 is TGTGCCAGCAGTCCCCACAGCCTATTATACAATGAGCAGTTCTTC.

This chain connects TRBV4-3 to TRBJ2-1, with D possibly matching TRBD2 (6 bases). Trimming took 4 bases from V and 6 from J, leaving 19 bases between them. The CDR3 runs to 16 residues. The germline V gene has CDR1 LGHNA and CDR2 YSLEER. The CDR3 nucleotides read TGCGCCAGCAGCCGAATACTAGCCCCTCGGGGCAATGAGCAGTTCTTC. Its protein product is CASSRILAPRGNEQFF.

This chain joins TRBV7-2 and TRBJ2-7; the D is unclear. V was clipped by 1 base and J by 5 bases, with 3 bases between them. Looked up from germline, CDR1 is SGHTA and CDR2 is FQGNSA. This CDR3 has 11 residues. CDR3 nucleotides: TGTGCCAGCAGCTTAGTTAACGAGCAGTACTTC. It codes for CASSLVNEQYF. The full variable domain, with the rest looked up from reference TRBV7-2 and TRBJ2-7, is GAGVSQSPSNKVTEKGKDVELRCDPISGHTALYWYRQSLGQGLEFLIYFQGNSAPDKSGLPSDRFSAERTGGSVSTLTIQRTQQEDSAVYLCASSLVNEQYFGPGTRLTVT.

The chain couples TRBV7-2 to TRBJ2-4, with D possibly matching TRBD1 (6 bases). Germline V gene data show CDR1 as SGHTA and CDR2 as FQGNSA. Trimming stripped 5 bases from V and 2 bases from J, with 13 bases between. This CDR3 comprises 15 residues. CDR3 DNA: TGTGCCAGCAGCGTTTGGGGACAACCCAAAAACATTCAGTACTTC. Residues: CASSVWGQPKNIQYF.

The CDR3 loop is CASSQSQGAYYEQYF. The CDR3 DNA follows: TGTGCCAGCAGCCAGTCACAGGGGGCTTATTACGAGCAGTACTTC. The chain is built from TRBV6-5 and TRBJ2-7, with 9 bases aligning to TRBD1. Germline CDR1 and CDR2: MNHEY and SVGAGI. This CDR3 spans 15 amino acids. J lost 4 bases, V lost 6 bases, and 10 bases had no gene match.